The subject of this entry is one T cell receptor (beta chain). The length of the CDR3 is 17 residues. Sequencing used immunoSEQ multiplex PCR; TCRdb keeps in-frame clones, though not all of them. The data show around 130,000 clones, with 70% to 90% seen just once and approximately 20% held by the top ten. The data are from a study of blood T cell repertoires in COVID-19. Whole-study context: In each case, the material was cDNA or gDNA derived from T cells, B-cell-depleted T cells, or PBMCs.

The receptor was derived from a woman in her 50s who had recovered from COVID-19. The source material was peripheral blood. This chain uses TRBV12-1 with TRBJ1-2; the DNA was not compared with TRBD1, the D call given in the table. TRBV12-1 counts as a pseudogene. CDR3 amino acids: CASSFARPGALNYGYTF. The CDR3 nucleotides are TGTGCCAGCAGCTTCGCCCGTCCAGGGGCCCTTAACTATGGCTACACCTTC.